Here is one T cell receptor beta chain with its context. Original analysis: Using reference gene primer amplification, nucleated cell counts were estimated. Data came from immunoSEQ multiplex PCR; TCRdb stores just in-frame clones and leaves some out. V, J and clone size reflect that table, while D and trimming were determined from the DNA. The sample shows roughly 130,000 clones, about 92% of them seen only once. The data stem from a study of blood T cell repertoires in COVID-19. Looking at the study overall: In each case, the material was cDNA or gDNA derived from T cells, B-cell-depleted T cells, or PBMCs.

V lost 2 bases, J lost 2 bases, and 3 bases lay in between. The CDR3 runs 12 residues. Germline CDR1 reads SGHAT; CDR2 reads FQNNGV. In Seattle, patients joined the study during active infection and were tracked longitudinally. Input material: peripheral blood. The rearrangement uses TRBV11-2 and TRBJ1-1; no clear D gene. The TCR comes from a man between 60 and 70 years old with COVID-19, enrolled during active disease. The CDR3 here is CASSLINTEAFF. CDR3 nucleotide sequence: TGTGCCAGCAGCTTAATAAACACTGAAGCTTTCTTT.